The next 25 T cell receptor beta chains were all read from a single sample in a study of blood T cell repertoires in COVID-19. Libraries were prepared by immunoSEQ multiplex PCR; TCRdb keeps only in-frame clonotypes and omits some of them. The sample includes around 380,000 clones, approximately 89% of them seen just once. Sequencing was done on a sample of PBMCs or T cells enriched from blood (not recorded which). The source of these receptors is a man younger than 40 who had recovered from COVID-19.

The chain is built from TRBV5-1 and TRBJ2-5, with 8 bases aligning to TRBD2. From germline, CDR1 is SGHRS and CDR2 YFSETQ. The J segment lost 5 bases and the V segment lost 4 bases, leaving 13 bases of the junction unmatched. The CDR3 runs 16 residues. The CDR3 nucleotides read TGCGCCAGCAGCGCCGGGACTAGTTTACAGCAGGAGACCCAGTACTTC. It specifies CASSAGTSLQQETQYF. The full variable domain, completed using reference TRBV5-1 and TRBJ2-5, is KAGVTQTPRYLIKTRGQQVTLSCSPISGHRSVSWYQQTPGQGLQFLFEYFSETQRNKGNFPGRFSGRQFSNSRSEMNVSTLELGDSALYLCASSAGTSLQQETQYFGPGTRLLVL.

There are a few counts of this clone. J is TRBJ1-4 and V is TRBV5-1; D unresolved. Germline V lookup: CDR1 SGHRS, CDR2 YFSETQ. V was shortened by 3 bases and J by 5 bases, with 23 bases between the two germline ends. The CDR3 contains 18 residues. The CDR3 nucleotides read TGCGCCAGCAGCTCCACAACAAGCGACCGTCCGAGAAATGAAAAACTGTTTTTT. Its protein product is CASSSTTSDRPRNEKLFF. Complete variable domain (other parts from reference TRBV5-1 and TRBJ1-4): KAGVTQTPRYLIKTRGQQVTLSCSPISGHRSVSWYQQTPGQGLQFLFEYFSETQRNKGNFPGRFSGRQFSNSRSEMNVSTLELGDSALYLCASSSTTSDRPRNEKLFFGSGTQLSVL.

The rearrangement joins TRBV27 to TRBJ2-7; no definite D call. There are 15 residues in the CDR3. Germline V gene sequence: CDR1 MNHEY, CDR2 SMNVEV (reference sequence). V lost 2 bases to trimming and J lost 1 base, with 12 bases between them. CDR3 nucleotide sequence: TGTGCCAGCAGTTTAAGGCCCCCAGGATCCTACGAGCAGTACTTC. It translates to CASSLRPPGSYEQYF.

Written as DNA, the CDR3 is TGTGCCAGCAGCCCCCCGGGGGGCGGGAATCAGCCCCAGCATTTT. It yields the protein CASSPPGGGNQPQHF. The genes are TRBV16 and TRBJ1-5; tentatively, D is TRBD1 (6 bases). The V end was cut by 4 bases, the J end by 4 bases, with 14 bases between. CDR1 and CDR2 (germline): KGHSY, FQNENV. CDR3 size: 15 residues.

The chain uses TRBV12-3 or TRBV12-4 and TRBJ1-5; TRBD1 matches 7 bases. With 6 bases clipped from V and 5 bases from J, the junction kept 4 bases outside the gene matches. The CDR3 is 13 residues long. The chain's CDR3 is CASRGDSYQPQHF. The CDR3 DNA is TGTGCCAGCAGAGGGGACAGTTATCAGCCCCAGCATTTT.

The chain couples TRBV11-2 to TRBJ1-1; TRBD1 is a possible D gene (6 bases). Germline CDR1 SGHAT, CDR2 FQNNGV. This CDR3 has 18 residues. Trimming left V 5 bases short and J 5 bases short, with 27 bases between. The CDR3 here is CASSAGGAYRELRTEAFF. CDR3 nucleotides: TGTGCCAGCAGCGCGGGGGGTGCATACAGGGAATTAAGGACTGAAGCTTTCTTT.

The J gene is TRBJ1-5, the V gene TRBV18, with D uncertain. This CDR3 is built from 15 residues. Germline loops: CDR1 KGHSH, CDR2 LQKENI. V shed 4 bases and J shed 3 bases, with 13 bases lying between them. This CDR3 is CASSLGGEINQPQHF. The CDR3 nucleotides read TGTGCCAGCTCACTAGGTGGAGAGATCAATCAGCCCCAGCATTTT.

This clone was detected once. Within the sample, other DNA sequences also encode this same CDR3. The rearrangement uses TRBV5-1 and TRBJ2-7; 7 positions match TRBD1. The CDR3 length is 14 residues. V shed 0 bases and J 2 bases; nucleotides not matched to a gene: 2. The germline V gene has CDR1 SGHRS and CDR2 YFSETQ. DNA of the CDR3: TGCGCCAGCAGCTTGGGACAGGGTCCCTACGAGCAGTACTTC. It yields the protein CASSLGQGPYEQYF.

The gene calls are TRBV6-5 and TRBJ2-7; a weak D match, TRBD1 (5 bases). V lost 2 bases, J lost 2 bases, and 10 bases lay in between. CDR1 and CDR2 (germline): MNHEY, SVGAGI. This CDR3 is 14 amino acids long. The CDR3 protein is CASSYVDKTYEQYF. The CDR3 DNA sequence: TGTGCCAGCAGTTACGTGGACAAAACCTACGAGCAGTACTTC.

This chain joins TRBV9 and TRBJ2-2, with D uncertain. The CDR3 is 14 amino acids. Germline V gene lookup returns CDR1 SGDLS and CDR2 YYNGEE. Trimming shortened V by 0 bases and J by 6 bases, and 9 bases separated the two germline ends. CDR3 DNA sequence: TGTGCCAGCAGCGTAGTGCCAAACTCCGGGGAGCTGTTTTTT. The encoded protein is CASSVVPNSGELFF.

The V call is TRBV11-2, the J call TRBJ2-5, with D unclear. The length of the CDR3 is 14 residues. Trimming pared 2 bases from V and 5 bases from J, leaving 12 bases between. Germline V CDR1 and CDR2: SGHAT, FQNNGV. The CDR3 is CASSLTVRPETQYF. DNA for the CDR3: TGTGCCAGCAGCTTAACAGTCCGACCGGAGACCCAGTACTTC.

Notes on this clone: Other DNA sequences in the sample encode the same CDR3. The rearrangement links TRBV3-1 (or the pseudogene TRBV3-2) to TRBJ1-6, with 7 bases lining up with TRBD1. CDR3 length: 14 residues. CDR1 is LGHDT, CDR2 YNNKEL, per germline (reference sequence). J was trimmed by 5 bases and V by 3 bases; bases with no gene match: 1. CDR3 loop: CASSQGQNNSPLHF. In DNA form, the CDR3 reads TGTGCCAGCAGCCAGGGACAGAATAATTCACCCCTCCACTTT.

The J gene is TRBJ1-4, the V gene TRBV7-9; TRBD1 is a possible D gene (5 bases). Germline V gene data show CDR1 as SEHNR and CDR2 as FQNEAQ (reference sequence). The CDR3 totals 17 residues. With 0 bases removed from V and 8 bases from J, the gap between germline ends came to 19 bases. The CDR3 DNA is TGTGCCAGCAGCTTAGCGCAGAGGGCGGGACCGGGAGAAAAACTGTTTTTT. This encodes CASSLAQRAGPGEKLFF.

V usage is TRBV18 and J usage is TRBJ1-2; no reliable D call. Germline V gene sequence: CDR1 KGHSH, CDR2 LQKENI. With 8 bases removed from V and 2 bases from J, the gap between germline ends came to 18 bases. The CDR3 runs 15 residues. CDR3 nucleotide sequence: TGTGCCAGCCAAAGCGGGAGCTCAACCAACTATGGCTACACCTTC. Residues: CASQSGSSTNYGYTF.

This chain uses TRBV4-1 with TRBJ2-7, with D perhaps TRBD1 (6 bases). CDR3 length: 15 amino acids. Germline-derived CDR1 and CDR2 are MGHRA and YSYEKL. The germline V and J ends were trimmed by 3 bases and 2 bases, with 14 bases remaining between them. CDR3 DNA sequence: TGCGCCAGCAGCCAGACGACAGGTATCGCCTACGAGCAGTACTTC. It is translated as CASSQTTGIAYEQYF.

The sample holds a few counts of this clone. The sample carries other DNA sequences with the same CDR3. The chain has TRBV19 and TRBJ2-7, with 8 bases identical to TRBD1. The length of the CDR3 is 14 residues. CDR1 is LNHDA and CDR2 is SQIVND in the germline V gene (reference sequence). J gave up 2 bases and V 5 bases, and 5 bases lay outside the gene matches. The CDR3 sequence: CASSPGTGPYEQYF. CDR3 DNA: TGTGCCAGTAGTCCCGGGACAGGTCCCTACGAGCAGTACTTC.

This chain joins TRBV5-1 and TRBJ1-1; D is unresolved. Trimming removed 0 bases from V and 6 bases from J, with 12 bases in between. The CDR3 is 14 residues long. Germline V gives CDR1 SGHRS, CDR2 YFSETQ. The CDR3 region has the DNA TGCGCCAGCAGCTTGGCTCCGGGTTGGGCTGAAGCTTTCTTT. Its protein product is CASSLAPGWAEAFF.

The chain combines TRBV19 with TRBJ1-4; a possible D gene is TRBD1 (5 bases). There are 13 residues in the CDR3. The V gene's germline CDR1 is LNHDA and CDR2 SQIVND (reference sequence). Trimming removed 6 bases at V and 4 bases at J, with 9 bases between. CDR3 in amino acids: CASRGHLNEKLFF. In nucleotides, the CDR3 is TGTGCCAGTAGAGGACACCTTAATGAAAAACTGTTTTTT.

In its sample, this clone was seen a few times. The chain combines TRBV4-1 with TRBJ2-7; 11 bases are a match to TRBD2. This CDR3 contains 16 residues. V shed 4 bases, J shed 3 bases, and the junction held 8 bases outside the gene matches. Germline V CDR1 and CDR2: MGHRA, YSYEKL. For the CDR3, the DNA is TGCGCCAGCAGCCGAACAGCTAGCGGGGGGAACTACGAGCAGTACTTC. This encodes CASSRTASGGNYEQYF.

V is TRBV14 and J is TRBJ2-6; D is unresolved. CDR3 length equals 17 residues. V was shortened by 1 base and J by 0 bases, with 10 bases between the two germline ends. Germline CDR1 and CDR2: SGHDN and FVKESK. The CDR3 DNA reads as TGTGCCAGCAGCCAAGCCGAACTTATCTCTGGGGCCAACGTCCTGACTTTC. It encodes CASSQAELISGANVLTF.

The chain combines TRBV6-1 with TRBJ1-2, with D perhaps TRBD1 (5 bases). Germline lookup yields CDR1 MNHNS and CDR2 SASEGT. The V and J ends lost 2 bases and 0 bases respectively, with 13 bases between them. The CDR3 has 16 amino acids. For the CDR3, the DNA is TGTGCCAGCAGTGAACGAGGGACTATAGCTAACTATGGCTACACCTTC. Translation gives CASSERGTIANYGYTF.

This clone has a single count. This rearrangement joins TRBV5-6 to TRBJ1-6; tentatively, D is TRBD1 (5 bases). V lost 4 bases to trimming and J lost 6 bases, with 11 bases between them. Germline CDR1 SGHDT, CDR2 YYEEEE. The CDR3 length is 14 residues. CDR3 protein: CASSKTGGNSPLHF. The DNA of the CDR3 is TGTGCCAGCAGCAAGACGGGGGGTAATTCACCCCTCCACTTT.

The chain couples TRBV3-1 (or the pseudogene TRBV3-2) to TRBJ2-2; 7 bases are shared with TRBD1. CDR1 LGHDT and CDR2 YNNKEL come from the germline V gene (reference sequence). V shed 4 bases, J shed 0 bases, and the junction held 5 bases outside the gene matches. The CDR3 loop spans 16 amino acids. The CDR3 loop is CASSRTGQSNTGELFF. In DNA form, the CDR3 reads TGTGCCAGCAGCCGGACAGGCCAATCGAACACCGGGGAGCTGTTTTTT.

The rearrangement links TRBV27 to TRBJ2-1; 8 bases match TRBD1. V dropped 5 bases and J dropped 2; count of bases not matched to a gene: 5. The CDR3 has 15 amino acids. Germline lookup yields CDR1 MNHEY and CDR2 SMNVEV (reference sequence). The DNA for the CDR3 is TGTGCCAGCAGTATGACAGGGGACACCTACAATGAGCAGTTCTTC. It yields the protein CASSMTGDTYNEQFF.

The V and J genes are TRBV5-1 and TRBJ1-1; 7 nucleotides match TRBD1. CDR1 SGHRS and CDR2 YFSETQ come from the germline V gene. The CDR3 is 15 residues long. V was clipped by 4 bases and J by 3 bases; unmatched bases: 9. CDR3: CASSEGPRGYTEAFF. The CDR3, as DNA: TGCGCCAGCAGCGAGGGCCCCAGGGGGTACACTGAAGCTTTCTTT.